Listed below are T cell receptor beta chains from one sample, sequenced in a study of shared T cell receptors in the human thymus. The protocol was immunoSEQ multiplex PCR, while the TCRdb copy is restricted to in-frame clones and leaves out a portion. This table holds over 650,000 clones, over 75% found once. Separately, the same data were catalogued under a study of human thymus T cells.

Material: thymocytes. The source is a boy under three years old with a congenital heart defect. Each CDR3 is given with its conserved first and last residue. Fields, in order: V gene, D gene, J gene, clone size, CDR3 DNA, CDR3 protein. A D gene is named only where the DNA matches it firmly. Expanded clones get a size class; other rows say once, few or many, or leave the size out.

V gene: TRBV9; D gene: TRBD2; J gene: TRBJ2-5; clone size: once; CDR3 DNA: TGTGCCAGCAGCGTAGAAAAGCGGGGGGCGAGGGAGACCCAGTACTTC; CDR3 protein: CASSVEKRGARETQYF
V gene: TRBV29-1; D gene: NA; J gene: TRBJ2-3; clone size: few; CDR3 DNA: TGCAGCGGACGTGAGCCTAGCGGCACAGATACGCAGTATTTT; CDR3 protein: CSGREPSGTDTQYF
V gene: TRBV28; D gene: NA; J gene: TRBJ2-7; clone size: NA; CDR3 DNA: TGTGCCAGCTGTTGGCGACACGGCTACGAGCAGTACTTC; CDR3 protein: CASCWRHGYEQYF
V gene: TRBV4-2; D gene: NA; J gene: TRBJ2-5; clone size: NA; CDR3 DNA: TGTGCCAGCAGCCAAGATGGTAGGGGCTCGAATTCCGATTTAAACTTC; CDR3 protein: CASSQDGRGSNSDLNF
V gene: TRBV12-5; D gene: NA; J gene: TRBJ1-1; clone size: NA; CDR3 DNA: TGTGCTAGTGGTTTCGAGGGCCAGTGGCACACTGAAGCTTTCTTT; CDR3 protein: CASGFEGQWHTEAFF
V gene: TRBV19; D gene: TRBD1; J gene: TRBJ1-5; clone size: NA; CDR3 DNA: TGTGCCAGTAGTATAGGCGGACAGGGACCCCGTAGCAATCAGCCCCAGCATTTT; CDR3 protein: CASSIGGQGPRSNQPQHF
V gene: TRBV7-3; D gene: NA; J gene: TRBJ2-2; clone size: NA; CDR3 DNA: TGTGCCAGCCCTTCGAGCGGGAACACCGGGGAGCTGTTTTTT; CDR3 protein: CASPSSGNTGELFF
V gene: TRBV30; D gene: TRBD1; J gene: TRBJ2-4; clone size: NA; CDR3 DNA: TGTGCCTGGAGTGTACACATGGCAGGGGGCGAATTAGCCAAAAACATTCAGTACTTC; CDR3 protein: CAWSVHMAGGELAKNIQYF
V gene: TRBV25-1; D gene: NA; J gene: TRBJ1-5; clone size: NA; CDR3 DNA: TGTGCCAGCAGTGAACAGGGAAATCAGCCCCAGCATTTT; CDR3 protein: CASSEQGNQPQHF
V gene: TRBV7-2; D gene: NA; J gene: TRBJ2-7; clone size: NA; CDR3 DNA: TGTGCCAGCAGCTTAGCGGGCGACTACTACTACGAGCAGTACTTC; CDR3 protein: CASSLAGDYYYEQYF
V gene: TRBV5-1; D gene: TRBD1; J gene: TRBJ1-1; clone size: NA; CDR3 DNA: TGCGCCAGCAGCCACACATGCGATGACAGGGGTCCAACTGAAGCTTTCTTT; CDR3 protein: CASSHTCDDRGPTEAFF
V gene: TRBV27; D gene: NA; J gene: TRBJ2-7; clone size: NA; CDR3 DNA: TGTGCCAGCACCCTACATTCGGGACAACCCTCCTACGAGCAGTACTTC; CDR3 protein: CASTLHSGQPSYEQYF
V gene: TRBV28; D gene: TRBD1; J gene: TRBJ2-7; clone size: NA; CDR3 DNA: TGTGCCAGCAGTCTCTCTGGACAGGTGTCCTACGAGCAGTACTTC; CDR3 protein: CASSLSGQVSYEQYF
V gene: TRBV5-4; D gene: TRBD1; J gene: TRBJ1-2; clone size: few; CDR3 DNA: TGTGCCAGCAGTCATGGGGACAGGGTAAAACATGGCTACACCTTC; CDR3 protein: CASSHGDRVKHGYTF
V gene: TRBV5-1; D gene: NA; J gene: TRBJ1-1; clone size: once; CDR3 DNA: TGCGCCAGCAGCTTGGTTAACTCTTTGAACACTGAAGCTTTCTTT; CDR3 protein: CASSLVNSLNTEAFF
V gene: TRBV28; D gene: NA; J gene: TRBJ1-2; clone size: NA; CDR3 DNA: TGTGCCAGCAGTTGGGACACTCCAAACTATGGCTACACCTTC; CDR3 protein: CASSWDTPNYGYTF
V gene: TRBV6-5; D gene: NA; J gene: TRBJ2-7; clone size: NA; CDR3 DNA: TGTGCCAGGAGTCAGCGCGAGCAGTACTTC; CDR3 protein: CARSQREQYF
V gene: TRBV30; D gene: NA; J gene: TRBJ1-1; clone size: NA; CDR3 DNA: TGTGCCTGGAGTGGAGGGAACACTGAAGCTTTCTTT; CDR3 protein: CAWSGGNTEAFF
V gene: TRBV2; D gene: TRBD1; J gene: TRBJ2-7; clone size: NA; CDR3 DNA: TGTGCCAGCAGTACACAGGGGGCTGAATACGAGCAGTACTTC; CDR3 protein: CASSTQGAEYEQYF
V gene: TRBV4-1; D gene: NA; J gene: TRBJ2-3; clone size: NA; CDR3 DNA: TGCGCCAGCAGCCACACAGGGTGGAAGTATTTT; CDR3 protein: CASSHTGWKYF
V gene: TRBV7-9; D gene: NA; J gene: TRBJ1-1; clone size: NA; CDR3 DNA: TGTGCCAGCAGCCTCGTTAGGCCACGGGGACTCACTGAAGCTTTCTTT; CDR3 protein: CASSLVRPRGLTEAFF
V gene: TRBV4-3; D gene: NA; J gene: TRBJ1-4; clone size: few; CDR3 DNA: TGCGCCAGCAGCCAAGGTAGAAGTGAAAAACTGTTTTTT; CDR3 protein: CASSQGRSEKLFF
V gene: TRBV15; D gene: NA; J gene: TRBJ1-2; clone size: NA; CDR3 DNA: TGTGCCACCAGCAGAAAGGACACTTATGGCTACACCTTC; CDR3 protein: CATSRKDTYGYTF
V gene: TRBV6-1; D gene: TRBD1; J gene: TRBJ1-4; clone size: NA; CDR3 DNA: TGTGCCAGCAGCGAATCCGGGACAGGGAATTTCGCAACTAATGAAAAACTGTTTTTT; CDR3 protein: CASSESGTGNFATNEKLFF
V gene: TRBV12-5; D gene: NA; J gene: TRBJ2-1; clone size: NA; CDR3 DNA: TGTGCTAGTGGTTTGGGCTCTTCCGGGACTCCAAACCAGAGCCTCTATGAGCAGTTCTTC; CDR3 protein: CASGLGSSGTPNQSLYEQFF
V gene: TRBV6-1; D gene: NA; J gene: TRBJ1-1; clone size: NA; CDR3 DNA: TGTGCCAGCAGTGAAGCGGAGCTTGAAGCTTTCTTT; CDR3 protein: CASSEAELEAFF
V gene: TRBV25-1; D gene: NA; J gene: TRBJ2-1; clone size: NA; CDR3 DNA: TGTGCCAGCAGTGAAAAAACATCCTACAATGAGCAGTTCTTC; CDR3 protein: CASSEKTSYNEQFF
V gene: TRBV5-3; D gene: TRBD2; J gene: TRBJ2-7; clone size: NA; CDR3 DNA: TGTGCCAGTACCGGGACTAGCGTTAACGAGCAGTACTTC; CDR3 protein: CASTGTSVNEQYF
V gene: TRBV6-5; D gene: NA; J gene: TRBJ2-7; clone size: NA; CDR3 DNA: TGTGCCAGCAGTTACTCGATTAAAGTCATGGGGAGGCAGTACTTC; CDR3 protein: CASSYSIKVMGRQYF
V gene: TRBV4-3; D gene: TRBD1; J gene: TRBJ2-1; clone size: NA; CDR3 DNA: TGCGCCAGCAGCAGCCAAGGTCGCGGACAGGGGGTAAACAATGAGCAGTTCTTC; CDR3 protein: CASSSQGRGQGVNNEQFF
V gene: TRBV14; D gene: NA; J gene: TRBJ1-2; clone size: once; CDR3 DNA: TGTGCCAGCAGCCAAGTGAGGGCCTATGGCTACACCTTC; CDR3 protein: CASSQVRAYGYTF
V gene: TRBV6-5; D gene: NA; J gene: TRBJ2-3; clone size: once; CDR3 DNA: TGTGCCAGCAGCCCCGTGGATGAGGTGACAGATACGCAGTATTTT; CDR3 protein: CASSPVDEVTDTQYF
V gene: TRBV6-1; D gene: TRBD1; J gene: TRBJ2-7; clone size: NA; CDR3 DNA: TGTGCCAGCATCACGGACAGGGCGACCTCCTACGAGCAGTACTTC; CDR3 protein: CASITDRATSYEQYF
V gene: TRBV28; D gene: TRBD1; J gene: TRBJ1-6; clone size: NA; CDR3 DNA: TGTGCCAGCACCGGGACAGGGATAGGTTCCTATAATTCACCCCTCCACTTT; CDR3 protein: CASTGTGIGSYNSPLHF
V gene: TRBV7-9; D gene: TRBD2; J gene: TRBJ2-7; clone size: NA; CDR3 DNA: TGTGCCAGCAGTTATAATACCCGGGGACTAGTCGAGCAGTACTTC; CDR3 protein: CASSYNTRGLVEQYF
V gene: TRBV7-2; D gene: TRBD2; J gene: TRBJ2-7; clone size: NA; CDR3 DNA: TGTGCCAGCACCCAACTAGCGGGGGTTCTATACGAGCAGTACTTC; CDR3 protein: CASTQLAGVLYEQYF
V gene: TRBV27; D gene: NA; J gene: TRBJ2-4; clone size: NA; CDR3 DNA: TGTGCCAGCAGTCCCCCCTCGGGAGCCAAAAACATTCAGTACTTC; CDR3 protein: CASSPPSGAKNIQYF
V gene: TRBV27; D gene: NA; J gene: TRBJ2-7; clone size: NA; CDR3 DNA: TGTGCCAGCAGTAGGGTTGCGGGTTTTCGACACTACGAGCAGTACTTC; CDR3 protein: CASSRVAGFRHYEQYF
V gene: TRBV19; D gene: TRBD2; J gene: TRBJ2-1; clone size: NA; CDR3 DNA: TGTGCCAGTAGTATCCGTAGCGGGGGACCCAATGAGCAGTTCTTC; CDR3 protein: CASSIRSGGPNEQFF
V gene: TRBV9; D gene: TRBD1; J gene: TRBJ1-4; clone size: NA; CDR3 DNA: TGTGCCAGCAGCGTAGCCGCGGGACAGGGAAAAGAAAAACTGTTTTTT; CDR3 protein: CASSVAAGQGKEKLFF
V gene: TRBV6-6; D gene: NA; J gene: TRBJ2-1; clone size: once; CDR3 DNA: TGTGCCAGCAGTTCAGACAGTTACAATGAGCAGTTCTTC; CDR3 protein: CASSSDSYNEQFF
V gene: TRBV6-5; D gene: NA; J gene: TRBJ2-5; clone size: once; CDR3 DNA: TGTGCCAGCAGTTACTCGGATGGGGGGGCCCAAGAGACCCAGTACTTC; CDR3 protein: CASSYSDGGAQETQYF
V gene: TRBV2; D gene: TRBD1; J gene: TRBJ2-1; clone size: NA; CDR3 DNA: TGTGCCAGCTTCTCCCGGGACAGGGGTACAGGTGAGCAGTTCTTC; CDR3 protein: CASFSRDRGTGEQFF
V gene: TRBV28; D gene: TRBD1; J gene: TRBJ2-7; clone size: NA; CDR3 DNA: TGTGCCAGCAACCTACAGGGGGCCGCCTACGAGCAGTACTTC; CDR3 protein: CASNLQGAAYEQYF
V gene: TRBV6-1; D gene: TRBD1; J gene: TRBJ2-2; clone size: NA; CDR3 DNA: TGTGCCAGCAGTGCGGGGGACAGGGGGCCGGTCGGGGAGCTGTTTTTT; CDR3 protein: CASSAGDRGPVGELFF
V gene: TRBV27; D gene: NA; J gene: TRBJ2-3; clone size: NA; CDR3 DNA: TGTGCCAGCAGTTTCTGGACACAACCAAGCACAGATACGCAGTATTTT; CDR3 protein: CASSFWTQPSTDTQYF
V gene: TRBV4-1; D gene: NA; J gene: TRBJ1-1; clone size: once; CDR3 DNA: TGCGCCAGCAGCCAAGTGCGGAACACTGAAGCTTTCTTT; CDR3 protein: CASSQVRNTEAFF
V gene: TRBV19; D gene: NA; J gene: TRBJ2-7; clone size: NA; CDR3 DNA: TGTGCCAGTAGTGGAGGGAGGGGGGGCCGCCAGCAGTACTTC; CDR3 protein: CASSGGRGGRQQYF
V gene: TRBV2; D gene: NA; J gene: TRBJ1-2; clone size: NA; CDR3 DNA: TGTGCCAGCAGTGTGGAGGGGCCCGTTAACTATGGCTACACCTTC; CDR3 protein: CASSVEGPVNYGYTF
V gene: TRBV4-3; D gene: TRBD2; J gene: TRBJ2-5; clone size: NA; CDR3 DNA: TGCGCCAGCAGCCAGGAAACCGGCACTAGCGGCAGGGAGACCCAGTACTTC; CDR3 protein: CASSQETGTSGRETQYF
V gene: TRBV5-6; D gene: TRBD1; J gene: TRBJ2-5; clone size: once; CDR3 DNA: TGTGCCAGCAGCCCGGACAGGGGGGCAGTACAAGAGACCCAGTACTTC; CDR3 protein: CASSPDRGAVQETQYF